These T cell receptor beta chains were read from a single sample in a study of shared clonotypes between healthy human individuals. The protocol was immunoSEQ multiplex PCR, while the TCRdb copy is restricted to in-frame clones and leaves out a portion. The sample includes 2 million or so clones, about 95% of them seen just once. Sequenced input: naive CD8+ T cells sorted from blood. The receptors were gathered from a man between 18 and 29 years old in good health. Both conserved end residues are part of each CDR3. A D gene is named only where the DNA matches it firmly. Expanded clones get a size class; other rows say once, few or many, or leave the size out.

TRBJ1-1 | NA | TRBV18 | TRBD1 | CASSPLGTETANTEAFF | TGTGCCAGCTCACCACTGGGGACAGAAACCGCGAACACTGAAGCTTTCTTT
TRBJ1-4 | NA | TRBV6-1 | NA | CASRKRGDEKLFF | TGTGCCAGCAGAAAGAGAGGGGATGAAAAACTGTTTTTT
TRBJ2-7 | NA | TRBV27 | NA | CASSLRDLREQYF | TGTGCCAGCAGTCTCCGGGACCTTCGGGAGCAGTACTTC
TRBJ1-5 | NA | TRBV9 | NA | CASSVGGAADQPQHF | TGTGCCAGCAGCGTAGGAGGGGCGGCGGATCAGCCCCAGCATTTT
TRBJ2-3 | NA | TRBV2 | NA | CASTPGLESSSSTDTQYF | TGTGCCAGCACCCCCGGGCTGGAATCTTCTTCTAGCACAGATACGCAGTATTTT
TRBJ2-5 | NA | TRBV28 | TRBD1 | CASSFGTGRSQETQYF | TGTGCCAGCAGTTTTGGGACAGGGAGGAGCCAAGAGACCCAGTACTTC
TRBJ1-6 | NA | TRBV11-2 | NA | CASSLGNSPLHF | TGTGCCAGCAGCTTGGGAAATTCACCCCTCCACTTT
TRBJ2-7 | NA | TRBV14 | TRBD2 | CASSQGTSGNLYRYEQYF | TGTGCCAGCAGCCAAGGGACTAGCGGGAACCTCTACCGGTACGAGCAGTACTTC
TRBJ1-6 | NA | TRBV2 | TRBD1 | CASIGQGGPPLHF | TGTGCCAGCATAGGACAGGGGGGACCTCCCCTCCACTTT
TRBJ1-6 | NA | TRBV7-8 | TRBD1 | CASSFLTEDRDGSPLHF | TGTGCCAGCAGCTTTCTAACCGAGGACAGGGACGGTTCACCCCTCCACTTT
TRBJ1-5 | NA | TRBV5-6 | NA | CASSWGAEPQHF | TGTGCCAGCAGCTGGGGTGCGGAGCCCCAGCATTTT
TRBJ1-3 | once | TRBV12-5 | NA | CASGLGGQGTGNTIYF | TGTGCTAGTGGTTTGGGAGGGCAGGGCACTGGAAACACCATATATTTT
TRBJ1-1 | NA | TRBV5-6 | TRBD1 | CASSSLGGIMNTEAFF | TGTGCCAGCAGCTCGCTAGGGGGCATTATGAACACTGAAGCTTTCTTT
TRBJ2-1 | NA | TRBV30 | NA | CAWSVLDLNEQFF | TGTGCCTGGAGTGTGCTAGATCTTAATGAGCAGTTCTTC
TRBJ2-7 | NA | TRBV4-2 | NA | CASSWVEDDEQYF | TGTGCCAGCAGCTGGGTCGAGGATGACGAGCAGTACTTC
TRBJ1-4 | NA | TRBV28 | NA | CASSQDGSTNEKLFF | TGTGCCAGCAGCCAAGATGGATCAACTAATGAAAAACTGTTTTTT
TRBJ2-1 | NA | TRBV7-9 | TRBD1 | CASSTGTGSYNEQFF | TGTGCCAGCAGCACAGGGACAGGGTCATACAATGAGCAGTTCTTC